The clone carrying this TCR delta chain has at least ten counts. Its specificity is unknown. The protein TCRdb gives is from a much larger clone and does not agree with this DNA's translation at residue 12, likely a read error; the protein shown here comes from the DNA. TCRdb re-processed the multiplex PCR reads via CATT. The table records around 50,000 delta-chain clones, around 1.7% of them present only once. Gammadelta T cells were flow-sorted from PBMC into Vgamma9/Vdelta2+ and Vdelta2-negative populations for bulk analysis. The data were taken from a study of γδ T cells in repeated Plasmodium falciparum infection. The wider study: Malaria-naive adults were infected with P. falciparum NF54 four times over about 600 days.

Overall study results and limits: Many TCRgamma sequences overlapped between individuals in stable Vgamma9/Vdelta2+ repertoires.

This CDR3 contains 20 residues. Trimming at V came to 0 bases and at J to 0 bases, leaving 15 bases not matched to a gene. Germline CDR1 TSWWSYY, CDR2 QGS. The chain uses TRDV1 and TRDJ1, with 8 bases aligning to TRDD3. The sequencing input was gamma-delta T cells from blood. The sequence was collected from a pool of human donors (malaria-infected and uninfected, not separated). As DNA, the CDR3 is TGTGCTCTTGGGGAACTAGTTCCAGCTGGGGGACTTGGGTACACCGATAAACTCATCTTT. As protein: CALGELVPAGGLGYTDKLIF.